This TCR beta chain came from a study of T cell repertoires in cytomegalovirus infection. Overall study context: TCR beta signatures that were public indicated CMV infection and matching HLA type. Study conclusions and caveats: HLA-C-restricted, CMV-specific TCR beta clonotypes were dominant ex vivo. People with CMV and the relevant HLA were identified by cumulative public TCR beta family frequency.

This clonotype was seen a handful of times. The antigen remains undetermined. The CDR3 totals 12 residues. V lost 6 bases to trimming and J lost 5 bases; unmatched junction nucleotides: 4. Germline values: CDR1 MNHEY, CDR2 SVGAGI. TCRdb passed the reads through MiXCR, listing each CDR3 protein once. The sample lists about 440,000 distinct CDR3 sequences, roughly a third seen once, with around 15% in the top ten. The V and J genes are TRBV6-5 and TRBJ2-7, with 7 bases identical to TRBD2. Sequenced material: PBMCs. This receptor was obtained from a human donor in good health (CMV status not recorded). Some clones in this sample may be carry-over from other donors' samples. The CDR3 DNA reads TGTGCCAGCAGAATGGGGGGGAACGAGCAGTACTTC. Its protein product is CASRMGGNEQYF.